This TCR beta chain was recorded in a study of sequential checkpoint blockade in melanoma. Losses at the gene ends were 5 bases for V and 6 bases for J; bases not matched to a gene: 9. This CDR3 spans 14 amino acids. CDR1 and CDR2 from the germline V gene are SGHNT and YENEEA. Treatment described: randomized to nivolumab then ipilimumab (arm A) or the reverse (arm B). DNA-damaging chemotherapy had not been given to any patient beforehand. Libraries were prepared by immunoSEQ multiplex PCR; TCRdb keeps only in-frame clonotypes and omits some of them. The data show about 6,400 clones, around 21% seen once. This clone was counted between two and nine times.

This TCR was recovered from a human donor with melanoma. The rearrangement uses TRBV11-3 and TRBJ2-7; 8 bases agree with TRBD1. This sample comprised tumor tissue (inferred from file names), obtained from a patient given nivolumab and ipilimumab in sequence. The CDR3 nucleotides read TGTGCCAGCAGCCCGTTGACAGGGGTTGGCGAGCAGTACTTC. Protein sequence: CASSPLTGVGEQYF.